The T cell receptor (beta chain) described here comes from a study of cytomegalovirus exposure and HLA in healthy donors. About the research overall: It was reported in a later analysis that the same platform had been used for the 120 or so validation repertoires as for the roughly 670 first-cohort repertoires. Regarding the study as a whole: Rare TCR sequences dominated, though some public TCRs recurred in many donors. As was reported, the classifier diagnosed cytomegalovirus status with high specificity and sensitivity.

The CDR3 is 15 residues long. V lost 4 bases and J lost 6, with 16 bases in between. Germline CDR1 SGHAT, CDR2 FQNNGV. This clone is a singleton in its sample. What it recognizes is unknown. Profiling relied on immunoSEQ multiplex PCR, and the TCRdb table lists in-frame clones only, not all of them. In the table there are about 120,000 clones, around 87% of which are singletons. What was sequenced was PBMCs. This rearrangement joins TRBV11-2 to TRBJ2-1; D may be TRBD1 (6 bases). This clonotype was sampled from a woman in her 30s in good health and CMV-seropositive. In DNA form, the CDR3 reads TGTGCCAGCAGCTCCGTCCAGGGGCGCTCCAATGAGCAGTTCTTC. Protein sequence: CASSSVQGRSNEQFF.